The 31 T cell receptor beta chains given below trace back to one sample, sequenced in a study of T cell changes during pregnancy in multiple sclerosis. The method was immunoSEQ multiplex PCR; TCRdb's version includes in-frame clones alone and lacks a portion of them. This sample yields 75,000 to 95,000 clones, of which 92% are seen a single time; 2% to 2.5% belongs to the top ten. This sample comprised peripheral blood, obtained after pregnancy. The receptor set was obtained from a female donor with multiple sclerosis, enrolled in a pregnancy study.

The V and J genes are TRBV11-2 and TRBJ1-2; TRBD1 agrees at 7 bases. This CDR3 spans 16 amino acids. Germline trimming cut 5 bases from V and 4 bases from J; bases unmatched to any gene: 13. CDR1 SGHAT and CDR2 FQNNGV come from the germline V gene. CDR3: CASSALTGKEGYGYTF. CDR3 coding DNA: TGTGCCAGCAGCGCTTTGACAGGGAAGGAGGGCTATGGCTACACCTTC. Full variable domain (remainder filled in from reference TRBV11-2 and TRBJ1-2): EAGVAQSPRYKIIEKRQSVAFWCNPISGHATLYWYQQILGQGPKLLIQFQNNGVVDDSQLPKDRFSAERLKGVDSTLKIQPAKLEDSAVYLCASSALTGKEGYGYTFGSGTRLTVV.

The CDR3 sequence: CASSLLRTGELFF. The CDR3 coding sequence is TGTGCCAGCAGCTTGCTGCGCACCGGGGAGCTGTTTTTT. The chain couples TRBV5-6 to TRBJ2-2; no clear D. This CDR3 region has 13 residues. V lost 1 base and J 4 bases, leaving 5 bases between the germline ends. Germline V gene data show CDR1 as SGHDT and CDR2 as YYEEEE.

V is TRBV7-6 and J is TRBJ2-5; 12 nucleotides align to TRBD2. Trimming cost V 4 bases and J 7 bases; bases outside gene matches: 13. Germline CDR1 SGHVS, CDR2 FNYEAQ. The CDR3 runs to 17 residues. CDR3 sequence: CASSSTSGGLAQGTQYF. The CDR3 nucleotides read TGTGCCAGCAGCTCCACTAGCGGGGGGCTAGCTCAGGGGACCCAGTACTTC.

The rearrangement uses TRBV4-1 and TRBJ2-3, with D perhaps matching TRBD2 (6 bases). Germline V gene sequence: CDR1 MGHRA, CDR2 YSYEKL. The CDR3 consists of 14 residues. V was pared by 1 base and J by 11 bases, with 16 bases between. The CDR3 bases are TGCGCCAGCAGCCAAGGGGAGGAAATGGCCCTGCAGTATTTT. This sequence encodes CASSQGEEMALQYF.

This clone was detected only a few times. The CDR3 is CASSLGGATYGYTF. In DNA form, the CDR3 reads TGTGCCAGCAGCTTAGGAGGAGCGACCTATGGCTACACCTTC. The V and J genes are TRBV7-9 and TRBJ1-2; D not resolved. Germline V lookup: CDR1 SEHNR, CDR2 FQNEAQ (reference sequence). V dropped 1 base and J dropped 4 bases, with 10 bases sitting between them. The CDR3 consists of 14 residues. The variable domain in full, with the rest retrieved from reference TRBV7-9 and TRBJ1-2, is DTGVSQNPRHKITKRGQNVTFRCDPISEHNRLYWYRQTLGQGPEFLTYFQNEAQLEKSRLLSDRFSAERPKGSFSTLEIQRTEQGDSAMYLCASSLGGATYGYTFGSGTRLTVV.

V gene TRBV6-1 combines with J gene TRBJ1-5; no clear D gene. Trimming shortened V by 6 bases and J by 5 bases, and 17 bases separated the two germline ends. Germline values: CDR1 MNHNS, CDR2 SASEGT. The CDR3 covers 15 residues. The CDR3 DNA reads TGTGCCAGCAGCGGAGGTTATACAGAGCATCAGCCCCAGCATTTT. This translates into CASSGGYTEHQPQHF.

The genes are TRBV11-3 and TRBJ1-2; possibly TRBD1 for D (6 bases). The germline V gene encodes CDR1 SGHNT and CDR2 YENEEA. The V gene lost 11 bases and the J gene lost 3 bases, with 28 bases spanning the gap. The CDR3 sequence is 17 residues long. CDR3 bases: TGTGCCTGCCTCCAGGGGACAACCGAAGTTCGGGACTATGGCTACACCTTC. Translating gives CACLQGTTEVRDYGYTF.

This clone was seen once. J is TRBJ2-7 and V is TRBV30; 7 bases agree with TRBD1. J was trimmed by 9 bases and V by 2 bases; bases with no gene match: 7. Germline CDR1 reads GTSNPN; CDR2 reads SVGIG (reference sequence). The CDR3 is 12 residues long. CDR3 in amino acids: CAWSPNRGGQYF. CDR3 coding DNA: TGTGCCTGGAGTCCTAACAGGGGCGGGCAGTACTTC. The full variable domain, rest sourced from reference TRBV30 and TRBJ2-7, is SQTIHQWPATLVQPVGSPLSLECTVEGTSNPNLYWYRQAAGRGLQLLFYSVGIGQISSEVPQNLSASRPQDRQFILSSKKLLLSDSGFYLCAWSPNRGGQYFGPGTRLTVT.

This sequence joins TRBV11-1 and TRBJ1-1; D unclear. Germline V gene data show CDR1 as SGHAT and CDR2 as FQDESV (reference sequence). V was cut by 1 base and J by 0 bases, with 18 bases left in between. The CDR3 length is 18 residues. The DNA for the CDR3 is TGTGCCAGCAGCTTAGTGGCGGGTCACTACCTGGTGAACACTGAAGCTTTCTTT. The encoded protein is CASSLVAGHYLVNTEAFF.

The rearrangement uses TRBV2 and TRBJ1-5; D unclear. This CDR3 region has 12 residues. V lost 5 bases to trimming and J lost 7 bases, with 9 bases between them. Germline assignment: CDR1 SNHLY and CDR2 FYNNEI. DNA for the CDR3: TGTGCCAGCAGTAACCCTGGCCAGCCCCAGCATTTT. Protein sequence: CASSNPGQPQHF.

The chain combines TRBV25-1 with TRBJ2-7; D gene uncertain. The V end lost 7 bases, the J end lost 5 bases, and 15 bases lay between the germline ends. CDR1 and CDR2 from the germline V gene are MGHDK and SYGVNS. The CDR3 contains 13 residues. The DNA of the CDR3 is TGTGCCAGCAAGACACTGTCCCACGACGAGCAGTACTTC. Its protein product is CASKTLSHDEQYF.

This chain joins TRBV12-5 and TRBJ1-4; the D gene is possibly TRBD1 (5 bases). CDR3 length: 16 residues. From germline, CDR1 is LGHNT and CDR2 FRNRAP. The V end was cut by 2 bases, the J end by 2 bases, with 12 bases between. The CDR3 DNA is TGTGCTAGTGGTTTGATTAGGGGAGGGACTAATGAAAAACTGTTTTTT. Its protein product is CASGLIRGGTNEKLFF. The full variable domain, its missing parts supplied by reference TRBV12-5 and TRBJ1-4, is DARVTQTPRHKVTEMGQEVTMRCQPILGHNTVFWYRQTMMQGLELLAYFRNRAPLDDSGMPKDRFSAEMPDATLATLKIQPSEPRDSAVYFCASGLIRGGTNEKLFFGSGTQLSVL.

The chain employs TRBV5-1 and TRBJ2-3, with TRBD2 as a possible D gene (7 bases). With 0 bases removed from V and 2 bases from J, the gap between germline ends came to 13 bases. Germline values: CDR1 SGHRS, CDR2 YFSETQ. The CDR3 runs 16 residues. CDR3 region: CASSLVGGGYTDTQYF. The CDR3, as DNA: TGCGCCAGCAGCTTGGTAGGGGGGGGGTACACAGATACGCAGTATTTT.

The chain couples TRBV29-1 to TRBJ2-1; no definite D call. Germline values: CDR1 SQVTM, CDR2 ANQGSEA. V lost 6 bases, J lost 4 bases, and 7 bases lay in between. CDR3 length equals 11 residues. CDR3 nucleotides: TGCAGCGTCGTTACATACAATGAGCAGTTCTTC. Translated: CSVVTYNEQFF.

The rearrangement uses TRBV7-3 and TRBJ2-1; D is possibly TRBD2 (6 bases). V was clipped by 5 bases and J by 2 bases, with 13 bases between them. Germline CDR1 reads SGHTA; CDR2 reads FQGTGA. The CDR3 sequence is 15 residues long. In DNA form, the CDR3 reads TGTGCCAGCAGCCAACCGCGGGGAGCCTACAATGAGCAGTTCTTC. Protein: CASSQPRGAYNEQFF.

Note on this clone: Other DNA sequences in the sample encode the same CDR3. The gene calls are TRBV5-1 and TRBJ1-5; D may be TRBD1 (5 bases). Germline lookup yields CDR1 SGHRS and CDR2 YFSETQ. V lost 0 bases and J lost 4, with 11 bases in between. There are 15 residues in the CDR3. CDR3 in amino acids: CASSLEGLSNQPQHF. The CDR3 coding sequence is TGCGCCAGCAGCTTGGAGGGGCTCTCGAATCAGCCCCAGCATTTT.

This clone appeared a few times. The chain recombines TRBV7-2 with TRBJ1-3; D not resolved. The CDR3 totals 17 residues. Germline V gene data show CDR1 as SGHTA and CDR2 as FQGNSA. V lost 3 bases and J 0 bases, leaving 15 bases between the germline ends. CDR3 region: CASSFGFRVDSGNTIYF. The CDR3 nucleotides are TGTGCCAGCAGCTTTGGTTTCCGGGTAGACTCTGGAAACACCATATATTTT.

The chain uses TRBV25-1 and TRBJ2-1, with D tentatively TRBD1 (6 bases). This CDR3 comprises 15 residues. Germline CDR1 and CDR2: MGHDK and SYGVNS. V was pared by 5 bases and J by 2 bases, with 13 bases between. The CDR3: CASSSQGPPYNEQFF. The CDR3 DNA sequence: TGTGCCAGCAGTTCCCAGGGGCCCCCCTACAATGAGCAGTTCTTC. The variable domain in full, completed from reference TRBV25-1 and TRBJ2-1, reads EADIYQTPRYLVIGTGKKITLECSQTMGHDKMYWYQQDPGMELHLIHYSYGVNSTEKGDLSSESTVSRIRTEHFPLTLESARPSHTSQYLCASSSQGPPYNEQFFGPGTRLTVL.

This chain links TRBV4-1 with TRBJ1-1, with D perhaps matching TRBD1 (5 bases). The CDR3 runs to 16 residues. Germline V gene sequence: CDR1 MGHRA, CDR2 YSYEKL. V lost 0 bases and J lost 5, with 16 bases in between. The CDR3 loop reads CASSQDQGAVRTEAFF. CDR3 coding DNA: TGCGCCAGCAGCCAAGATCAAGGGGCGGTGAGAACTGAAGCTTTCTTT.

The chain recombines TRBV7-8 with TRBJ2-7; no firm D call. The CDR3 runs to 13 residues. Per the germline V gene, CDR1 is SGHVS and CDR2 is FQNEAQ. V gave up 5 bases and J gave up 6 bases, with 14 bases separating them. CDR3: CASSVGVGGEQYF. CDR3 in DNA: TGTGCCAGCAGCGTCGGAGTGGGTGGCGAGCAGTACTTC.

With regard to this clone: This specimen includes other DNA sequences encoding the same CDR3. This chain connects TRBV18 to TRBJ1-5, with 8 positions matching TRBD1. In germline, CDR1 is KGHSH, CDR2 LQKENI. V trimming: 2 bases; J trimming: 2 bases; junction bases outside the gene matches: 2. There are 15 residues in the CDR3. CDR3 coding DNA: TGTGCCAGCTCACCAGAGACAGGGGGCAATCAGCCCCAGCATTTT. It specifies CASSPETGGNQPQHF.

This chain uses TRBV27 with TRBJ1-3; weak D call: TRBD1 (5 bases). This CDR3 is built from 16 residues. Germline CDR1 MNHEY, CDR2 SMNVEV (reference sequence). Trimming pared 6 bases from V and 0 bases from J, leaving 15 bases between. CDR3 sequence (DNA): TGTGCCAGCAGCCCCGGGTGGGGGGACTCTGGAAACACCATATATTTT. Amino acid sequence: CASSPGWGDSGNTIYF.

The rearrangement uses TRBV28 and TRBJ2-7; D is perhaps TRBD2 (6 bases). This CDR3 spans 13 amino acids. Germline V gene sequence: CDR1 MDHEN, CDR2 SYDVKM. The V end was cut by 6 bases, the J end by 2 bases, with 11 bases between. The CDR3 DNA reads as TGTGCCAGCAGGGGGGGACGGCCCTACGAGCAGTACTTC. Residues: CASRGGRPYEQYF.

The chain joins TRBV7-9 to TRBJ1-1; D uncertain. The V end was cut by 1 base, the J end by 1 base, with 7 bases between. This CDR3 region has 14 residues. Germline-derived CDR1 and CDR2 are SEHNR and FQNEAQ (reference sequence). The CDR3 DNA reads TGTGCCAGCAGCTTAGAACAGACGAACACTGAAGCTTTCTTT. This sequence encodes CASSLEQTNTEAFF.

This chain links TRBV7-5 with TRBJ2-1; the D call of TRBD2 is as the table states it, not checked on the DNA. TRBV7-5 is marked as a pseudogene. The CDR3 totals 18 residues. The CDR3 bases are TGTGTCAGAAGCAGTTCAATCGGGGGGTATTTCTCCTACAATGAGCAGTTCTTC. This gives the protein CVRSSSIGGYFSYNEQFF.

The chain combines TRBV9 with TRBJ1-2; 7 bases fit TRBD1. The CDR3 length is 13 residues. Germline CDR1 is SGDLS and CDR2 is YYNGEE. The J segment lost 6 bases and the V segment lost 4 bases, leaving 6 bases of the junction unmatched. The chain's CDR3 is CASSRDRDNGYTF. The CDR3 coding sequence is TGTGCCAGCAGCCGAGACAGGGACAATGGCTACACCTTC. The whole variable domain, remainder taken from reference TRBV9 and TRBJ1-2, is DSGVTQTPKHLITATGQRVTLRCSPRSGDLSVYWYQQSLDQGLQFLIQYYNGEERAKGNILERFSAQQFPDLHSELNLSSLELGDSALYFCASSRDRDNGYTFGSGTRLTVV.

V gene TRBV10-2 combines with J gene TRBJ2-7, with D possibly being TRBD2 (6 bases). CDR1 is WSHSY and CDR2 is SAAADI in the germline V gene. Between the trimmed V and J ends, which lost 6 bases and 2 bases, there was a span of 20 bases. The length of the CDR3 is 16 residues. CDR3 region: CASSHTSGGTPYEQYF. The DNA for the CDR3 is TGCGCCAGCAGCCATACTTCAGGAGGGACCCCCTACGAGCAGTACTTC.

V usage is TRBV27 and J usage is TRBJ2-2; a possible D gene is TRBD2 (5 bases). The CDR3 length is 13 residues. Trimming removed 3 bases at V and 7 bases at J, with 9 bases between. CDR1 and CDR2 from the germline V gene are MNHEY and SMNVEV (reference sequence). CDR3 sequence (DNA): TGTGCCAGCAGTTTGGACTTTGGCGGGGAGCTGTTTTTT. Translating gives CASSLDFGGELFF.

In its sample, this clone was seen once. The chain recombines TRBV6-6 with TRBJ2-6; the D is unclear. Looked up from germline, CDR1 is MNHNY and CDR2 is SVGAGI (reference sequence). With 4 bases removed from V and 4 bases from J, the gap between germline ends came to 5 bases. CDR3 length equals 13 residues. CDR3 residues: CASSLSGANVLTF. CDR3 nucleotides: TGTGCCAGCAGTTTATCCGGGGCCAACGTCCTGACTTTC.

The chain employs TRBV6-1 and TRBJ2-1, with a possible D match to TRBD2 (5 bases). Deletions cut 4 bases from V and 7 bases from J, with 17 bases between. Germline values: CDR1 MNHNS, CDR2 SASEGT. CDR3 length: 15 residues. CDR3 sequence: CASSGVASFGNEQFF. The CDR3, as DNA: TGTGCCAGCAGTGGGGTAGCGAGTTTCGGGAATGAGCAGTTCTTC.

This chain links TRBV11-3 with TRBJ2-1, with 13 bases matching TRBD2. V lost 1 base to trimming and J lost 4 bases; unmatched junction nucleotides: 1. The CDR3 is made up of 16 amino acids. Germline CDR1 and CDR2: SGHNT and YENEEA. The CDR3 loop reads CASSLGTSGGYNEQFF. CDR3 sequence (DNA): TGTGCCAGCAGCTTAGGGACTAGCGGGGGATACAATGAGCAGTTCTTC.